Listed below are T cell receptor beta chains from one sample, sequenced in a study of regulatory T cells in long-lasting Graves disease. Each CDR3 protein is one row after TCRdb ran MiXCR on the multiplex PCR reads. The sample yields roughly 360,000 distinct CDR3 sequences, roughly 10% seen once. These same records also appear under a second study, on T cells in Graves' hyperthyroidism and ophthalmopathy.

This sample comprised peripheral blood mononuclear cells (PBMCs), obtained at new diagnosis, from a patient treated with antithyroid drugs. The receptors come from a woman aged 18-30 years with Graves disease. Each CDR3 is given with its conserved first and last residue. D genes are given only for firm matches. Not every row has a clone size; where given, it reads once, few, many or a size class.

CDR3 DNA	CDR3 protein	V gene	J gene	D gene	clone size
TGTGCCAGCAGCCGACGGAGCGCGGGAGGTACGCAGTATTTT	CASSRRSAGGTQYF	TRBV7-8	TRBJ2-3	TRBD2	many
TGCAGCGTTAATCAAGGCTATGGCTACACCTTC	CSVNQGYGYTF	TRBV29-1	TRBJ1-2	NA	NA
TGTGCCAGCAGCCGTGGACTCCTCGGCGATACGCAGTATTTT	CASSRGLLGDTQYF	TRBV7-3	TRBJ2-3	NA	many
TGTGCCAGCAGTTACCGGGGGGGTCAAGAGACCCAGTACTTC	CASSYRGGQETQYF	TRBV6-2/TRBV6-3	TRBJ2-5	TRBD2	many
TGTGCCAGCAGTGAAACTCGTAGCGGAACCGCCTACGAGCAGCACTTC	CASSETRSGTAYEQHF	TRBV2	TRBJ2-7	NA	few
TGCGCCAGCAGCCTAGCGGGAAGTCTTTACGTCTTC	CASSLAGSLYVF	TRBV4-1	TRBJ2-1	TRBD2	NA
TGTGCCAGCAGTCGGACAGGGGGAAGCACTGAAGCTTTCTTT	CASSRTGGSTEAFF	TRBV2	TRBJ1-1	TRBD1	many
TGTGCCTGGAACCCAGGAGGCGGAGAGACCCAGTACTTC	CAWNPGGGETQYF	TRBV30	TRBJ2-5	NA	NA
TGCAGTGCTAGCCAGAGTGTCGGGGTGAGGTTTAGTAATTCACCCCTCCACTTT	CSASQSVGVRFSNSPLHF	TRBV20-1	TRBJ1-6	NA	NA
TGTGCCAGCAGTCTTACAGGGGGATATCAGCCCCAGCATTTT	CASSLTGGYQPQHF	TRBV28	TRBJ1-5	TRBD1	many
TGCAGTGCCCGTGGACAGGCCCAAGAGACCCAGTACTTC	CSARGQAQETQYF	TRBV20-1	TRBJ2-5	TRBD1	many
TGTGCCGGCAGCTTGCCTACGGAAGGGACTAGATCGTTCGGTGAGCAGTTCTTC	CAGSLPTEGTRSFGEQFF	TRBV7-2	TRBJ2-1	TRBD2	NA
TGTGCCAGCAGTCCCTGGGACAGGGGATGGTTCGAGCAGTACTTC	CASSPWDRGWFEQYF	TRBV12-3/TRBV12-4	TRBJ2-7	TRBD1	many
TGTGCCAGCAGCCCACATTTCCCCGGGCCCTACGAGCAGTACTTC	CASSPHFPGPYEQYF	TRBV7-9	TRBJ2-7	NA	NA
TGTGCCAGCAGCTTAGAGGCAGGAAAACTGTTTTTT	CASSLEAGKLFF	TRBV7-2	TRBJ1-4	NA	few
TGTGCCAGCAGTTTATGGACTAGCCAAGAGACCCAGTACTTC	CASSLWTSQETQYF	TRBV28	TRBJ2-5	NA	many
TGTGCCAGCAGTTACTCGGCGGTAGCGGGAGGATCAGCGACAGATACGCAGTATTTT	CASSYSAVAGGSATDTQYF	TRBV6-2/TRBV6-3	TRBJ2-3	TRBD2	NA
TGTGCCAGCAGTTACTCAGAGGGTCTCTCCTACAATGAGCAGTTCTTC	CASSYSEGLSYNEQFF	TRBV6-2/TRBV6-3	TRBJ2-1	NA	many
TGTGCCAGCAGTCAAGGATTAATAACACCGGATACGCAGTATTTT	CASSQGLITPDTQYF	TRBV12-3/TRBV12-4	TRBJ2-3	NA	many
TGCAGTGCCGGTAAACAGGGCACCCTCCACTTT	CSAGKQGTLHF	TRBV20-1	TRBJ1-6	NA	few
TGTGCCAGCAGCCAAGATCTTGACAGAATAGGGGTCTTC	CASSQDLDRIGVF	TRBV14	TRBJ2-1	NA	many
TGCAGTGCTACGACGGGCTCGGGCACTGAAGCTTTCTTT	CSATTGSGTEAFF	TRBV20-1	TRBJ1-1	NA	NA
TGCAGCGTGGGGGACAGGGGGCAGGAGACCCAGTACTTC	CSVGDRGQETQYF	TRBV29-1	TRBJ2-5	TRBD1	few
TGTGCCAGCAGCTTAATAGGGGCAGATACGCAGTATTTT	CASSLIGADTQYF	TRBV7-3	TRBJ2-3	NA	few
TGTGCCAGCGGGACTATTACTAACTATGGCTACACCTTC	CASGTITNYGYTF	TRBV28	TRBJ1-2	NA	many
TGTGCCAGCAGCCCCCCCGGCCCACTAGCGGGAGTCGCGAACACCGGGGAGCTGTTTTTT	CASSPPGPLAGVANTGELFF	TRBV28	TRBJ2-2	TRBD2	many
TGTGCCTGGTGGTGGGGATTCACTGAAGCTTTCTTT	CAWWWGFTEAFF	TRBV30	TRBJ1-1	NA	many
TGTGCCAGCAGAAGACCCCTAGGGGCTAGCGGGAGAGGGACAGATACGCAGTATTTT	CASRRPLGASGRGTDTQYF	TRBV6-1	TRBJ2-3	TRBD2	few
TGCGCCAGCAGCCCTACGCCGGGACAGTCCAATGAGCAGTTCTTC	CASSPTPGQSNEQFF	TRBV4-3	TRBJ2-1	TRBD1	few
TGTGCCAGCAGGTTAGGACTAGACAGCACAGATACGCAGTATTTT	CASRLGLDSTDTQYF	TRBV6-1	TRBJ2-3	TRBD2	many
TGTGCCAGCAGCATCCGACAGGTGCGCACTGAAGCTTTCTTT	CASSIRQVRTEAFF	TRBV7-2	TRBJ1-1	NA	many
TGCGCCAGCAGCTTCGATTTTACGACAGCCTCTGAAAAACTGTTTTTT	CASSFDFTTASEKLFF	TRBV5-1	TRBJ1-4	NA	NA
TGTGCCAGCAGCACCTTCACCTCCTACGAGCAGTACTTC	CASSTFTSYEQYF	TRBV5-6	TRBJ2-7	NA	NA
TGTGCCAGCAGCTCAAGACTAAGGACCATCAATGAGCAGTTCTTC	CASSSRLRTINEQFF	TRBV5-4	TRBJ2-1	NA	NA
TGCAGTGCTAGAGCGGGGAGGTCTACCTACGAGCAGTACTTC	CSARAGRSTYEQYF	TRBV20-1	TRBJ2-7	NA	many
TGTGCCAGCAGCTGGGTACAGGGGGCGCATGGCTACACCTTC	CASSWVQGAHGYTF	TRBV7-9	TRBJ1-2	TRBD1	many
TGTGCCAGCAGCTCCCCGAGGGGGGAGTACACTGAAGCTTTCTTT	CASSSPRGEYTEAFF	TRBV7-3	TRBJ1-1	NA	NA
TGTGCCAGCAGTGGCTTACGGGTGAACACTGAAGCTTTCTTT	CASSGLRVNTEAFF	TRBV7-9	TRBJ1-1	NA	many
TGTGCCAGCTCACTAGCAGCCACAGATACGCAGTATTTT	CASSLAATDTQYF	TRBV7-2	TRBJ2-3	NA	many
TGCAGTGCTAGAGGAGGGCCTGGCAATCAGCCCCAGCATTTT	CSARGGPGNQPQHF	TRBV20-1	TRBJ1-5	NA	many
TGTGCCAGCAGTGAAGTCCGATCCGTTTACAATGAGCAGTTCTTC	CASSEVRSVYNEQFF	TRBV25-1	TRBJ2-1	NA	NA
TGTGCCAGCAGTCAGAGGACAGGGCGCGCAAAAGCTTTCTTT	CASSQRTGRAKAFF	TRBV6-1	TRBJ1-1	TRBD1	NA
TGTGCCATCAGTGAGGGACAACTAGGGAGAGATACGCAGTATTTT	CAISEGQLGRDTQYF	TRBV10-3	TRBJ2-3	NA	NA
TGCAGCGTTATCGGGAGGGCTAATGGCGAGCAGTACTTC	CSVIGRANGEQYF	TRBV29-1	TRBJ2-7	TRBD2	many
TGTGCCAGCAGTTTATGGGGGGGGATCTCCTACGAGCAGTACTTC	CASSLWGGISYEQYF	TRBV28	TRBJ2-7	TRBD2	NA
TGTGCCAGCAGCGCGGATATTAGCTCCTACAATGAGCAGTTCTTC	CASSADISSYNEQFF	TRBV9	TRBJ2-1	NA	many
TGTGCCAGTAGTATAGATCAGGGGATCAGCTACAATGAGCAGTTCTTC	CASSIDQGISYNEQFF	TRBV19	TRBJ2-1	NA	few
TGTGCCAGCTCTTGGACGTTCTATGGCTACACCTTC	CASSWTFYGYTF	TRBV6-1	TRBJ1-2	NA	many
TGTGCCAGCAGTTTACGTCCAGGGGGTGAGCAGTTCTTC	CASSLRPGGEQFF	TRBV27	TRBJ2-1	TRBD1	many
TGTGCCAGCAGCCAAGGACAGCGGGGCTATGGCTACACCTTC	CASSQGQRGYGYTF	TRBV9	TRBJ1-2	NA	few
TGTGCCAGCAGTTACTCAATACCTCTAGGGACAGGGAACCCAGATACGCAGTATTTT	CASSYSIPLGTGNPDTQYF	TRBV6-5	TRBJ2-3	TRBD1	many
TGTGCCAGCAGTGAGGTGGGGGGGGGGTGGACCCAAGAGACCCAGTACTTC	CASSEVGGGWTQETQYF	TRBV7-2	TRBJ2-5	TRBD2	many
TGTGCCAGCAGTGAAGAACGGAATTATCAGCCCCAGCATTTT	CASSEERNYQPQHF	TRBV2	TRBJ1-5	NA	few